Below are 17 T cell receptor beta chains sequenced from a single sample in a study of beta chain features in type 1 diabetes. The authors reverse transcribed all of the isolated RNA, so sequencing captured expressed TCRB transcripts. The assay was immunoSEQ multiplex PCR, and TCRdb's table has in-frame clones only and misses some. The repertoire includes 350,000 to 400,000 clones, more than 13% of them detected once, and approximately 0.019% sits in the top ten. Input material: naive CD4+ T cells from blood. All receptors derive from a woman aged 18-29 years in good health.

The chain couples TRBV13 to TRBJ2-1; D possibly corresponds to TRBD2 (6 bases). Germline V gene data show CDR1 as PRHDT and CDR2 as FYEKMQ (reference sequence). The CDR3 is 13 residues long. V was trimmed by 3 bases and J by 7 bases, leaving 10 bases between them. The CDR3 coding sequence is TGTGCCAGCAGCTTTTTTAGCGGAAATGAGCAGTTCTTC. Its protein is CASSFFSGNEQFF.

The sample holds a few counts of this clone. The chain couples TRBV7-9 to TRBJ2-5, with TRBD1 identical over 7 bases. The germline CDR1 and CDR2 sequences are SEHNR and FQNEAQ (reference sequence). This CDR3 is 15 amino acids long. V lost 1 base to trimming and J lost 1 base; unmatched junction nucleotides: 3. DNA for the CDR3: TGTGCCAGCAGCTTAGGGGGACAGCCCCAAGAGACCCAGTACTTC. Its translation: CASSLGGQPQETQYF.

V gene TRBV6-6 combines with J gene TRBJ1-2; TRBD1 agrees at 8 bases. This CDR3 contains 14 residues. J was trimmed by 3 bases and V by 7 bases; bases with no gene match: 7. Germline V gene data show CDR1 as MNHNY and CDR2 as SVGAGI (reference sequence). Here the CDR3 reads CASKRTGTHYGYTF. The DNA for the CDR3 is TGTGCCAGCAAAAGGACAGGGACACACTATGGCTACACCTTC.

On this clone: Distinct nucleotide sequences in the sample also encode this CDR3. V and J are TRBV6-6 and TRBJ2-7; D gene uncertain. The germline CDR1 and CDR2 sequences are MNHNY and SVGAGI (reference sequence). The CDR3 is 12 residues long. The V and J ends lost 5 bases and 4 bases respectively, with 9 bases between them. CDR3 region: CASSPQAYEQYF. The CDR3 bases are TGTGCCAGCAGTCCCCAAGCTTACGAGCAGTACTTC.

This clone appeared a few times. The J gene is TRBJ1-6, the V gene TRBV30; no reliable D call. Germline CDR1 is GTSNPN and CDR2 is SVGIG (reference sequence). The CDR3 has 13 amino acids. Trimming removed 0 bases from V and 9 bases from J, with 9 bases in between. The CDR3 here is CAWSVQEVSPLHF. In nucleotides, the CDR3 is TGTGCCTGGAGTGTACAAGAGGTTTCACCCCTCCACTTT.

There are a few counts of this clone. The chain uses TRBV28 and TRBJ1-5, with TRBD1 matching 7 bases. The CDR3 covers 15 residues. The germline gives CDR1 MDHEN, CDR2 SYDVKM. The ends lost 5 bases at V and 2 bases at J; junction bases unmatched: 6. The CDR3 region is CASSLDRAGNQPQHF. CDR3 bases: TGTGCCAGCAGTCTCGACAGGGCTGGCAATCAGCCCCAGCATTTT.

The CDR3 sequence: CASSVAPQGAAYEQYF. The CDR3 DNA reads as TGTGCCAGCAGCGTAGCACCTCAGGGGGCGGCCTACGAGCAGTACTTC. This chain connects TRBV9 to TRBJ2-7, with 8 bases lining up with TRBD1. Looked up from germline, CDR1 is SGDLS and CDR2 is YYNGEE. Trimming at V came to 0 bases and at J to 2 bases, leaving 7 bases not matched to a gene. This CDR3 contains 16 residues. Supplemented by reference TRBV9 and TRBJ2-7, the full variable domain reads DSGVTQTPKHLITATGQRVTLRCSPRSGDLSVYWYQQSLDQGLQFLIQYYNGEERAKGNILERFSAQQFPDLHSELNLSSLELGDSALYFCASSVAPQGAAYEQYFGPGTRLTVT.

There are a few counts of this clone. The chain employs TRBV30 and TRBJ1-2, with D maybe TRBD1 (6 bases). The germline gives CDR1 GTSNPN, CDR2 SVGIG (reference sequence). The V gene lost 3 bases and the J gene lost 2 bases, with 13 bases spanning the gap. The CDR3 runs 14 residues. The CDR3 is CAWRGDIWNYGYTF. As DNA, the CDR3 is TGTGCCTGGAGAGGGGACATCTGGAACTATGGCTACACCTTC. Filled out from reference TRBV30 and TRBJ1-2, the complete variable domain reads SQTIHQWPATLVQPVGSPLSLECTVEGTSNPNLYWYRQAAGRGLQLLFYSVGIGQISSEVPQNLSASRPQDRQFILSSKKLLLSDSGFYLCAWRGDIWNYGYTFGSGTRLTVV.

The chain is built from TRBV6-5 and TRBJ2-2; D possibly corresponds to TRBD2 (5 bases). V lost 1 base, J lost 1 base, and 10 bases lay in between. Per the germline V gene, CDR1 is MNHEY and CDR2 is SVGAGI. The CDR3 contains 16 residues. CDR3 in amino acids: CASSYWLAENTGELFF. The CDR3 coding sequence is TGTGCCAGCAGTTACTGGCTAGCTGAGAACACCGGGGAGCTGTTTTTT.

This clone was detected a few times. V gene TRBV2 combines with J gene TRBJ2-7; 13 bases fit TRBD2. CDR1 and CDR2 from the germline V gene are SNHLY and FYNNEI. The V segment lost 6 bases and the J segment 1 base; nucleotides outside the gene matches: 0. The CDR3 extends over 14 amino acids. The CDR3 coding sequence is TGTGCCAGCAGGACTAGCGGGAGGTCCTACGAGCAGTACTTC. Encoded protein: CASRTSGRSYEQYF.

This clone has only a few counts. The chain has TRBV6-1 and TRBJ2-7, with 10 nucleotides matching TRBD1. The CDR3 runs to 15 residues. V gave up 0 bases and J gave up 7 bases; unmatched junction bases: 6. From germline, CDR1 is MNHNS and CDR2 SASEGT. The DNA for the CDR3 is TGTGCCAGCAGTGAAGCAGACAGGGGGCGCGGAGAGCAGTACTTC. Translated: CASSEADRGRGEQYF.

V is TRBV4-1 and J is TRBJ2-5; TRBD2 matches 8 bases. The V gene end was trimmed by 3 bases and the J gene end by 1 base; junction bases not matched to a gene: 7. This CDR3 has 16 amino acids. Germline CDR1 reads MGHRA; CDR2 reads YSYEKL. This CDR3 reads CASSQGSGAFQETQYF. DNA for the CDR3: TGCGCCAGCAGCCAGGGTAGCGGGGCCTTCCAAGAGACCCAGTACTTC.

This clone was counted between two and nine times. The V and J genes are TRBV4-1 and TRBJ2-7, with D possibly matching TRBD2 (5 bases). The CDR3 has 15 amino acids. V shed 4 bases and J shed 2 bases, with 15 bases lying between them. The germline V gene encodes CDR1 MGHRA and CDR2 YSYEKL. The CDR3 nucleotides are TGCGCCAGCAGCCCGCGTGGCGGAGGTCCCTACGAGCAGTACTTC. It encodes CASSPRGGGPYEQYF.

Only a few counts were recorded for this clone. The genes are TRBV21-1 and TRBJ2-4; the table's D call of TRBD2 was not tested on the DNA. TRBV21-1 is a known pseudogene. The CDR3 loop spans 15 amino acids. CDR3 protein: CARKRANLAKNIQYF. CDR3 DNA sequence: TGTGCCAGAAAGCGGGCGAATCTAGCCAAAAACATTCAGTACTTC.

This clone was observed a few times. This chain links TRBV29-1 with TRBJ2-5, with D perhaps matching TRBD1 (5 bases). The germline V gene encodes CDR1 SQVTM and CDR2 ANQGSEA. The CDR3 is made up of 11 amino acids. V lost 6 bases, J lost 5 bases, and 10 bases lay in between. The CDR3 DNA reads TGCAGCGTGCACAGGCCCGAGACCCAGTACTTC. This codes for CSVHRPETQYF.

The V gene is TRBV30, the J gene TRBJ2-1; perhaps TRBD2 as D (6 bases). V was cut by 1 base and J by 1 base, with 11 bases left in between. The CDR3 sequence is 15 residues long. CDR1 is GTSNPN, CDR2 SVGIG, per germline (reference sequence). CDR3 sequence reads: CAWSGTGGSYNEQFF. CDR3 bases: TGTGCCTGGAGTGGAACAGGAGGGTCCTACAATGAGCAGTTCTTC.

This sequence joins TRBV11-2 and TRBJ2-7; TRBD1 is a possible D gene (6 bases). Germline V CDR1 and CDR2: SGHAT, FQNNGV. V was clipped by 5 bases and J by 0 bases, with 14 bases between them. CDR3 size: 15 residues. The CDR3 region has the DNA TGTGCCAGCAGCCACCGGGACAAGGGCTCCTACGAGCAGTACTTC. Protein product: CASSHRDKGSYEQYF.